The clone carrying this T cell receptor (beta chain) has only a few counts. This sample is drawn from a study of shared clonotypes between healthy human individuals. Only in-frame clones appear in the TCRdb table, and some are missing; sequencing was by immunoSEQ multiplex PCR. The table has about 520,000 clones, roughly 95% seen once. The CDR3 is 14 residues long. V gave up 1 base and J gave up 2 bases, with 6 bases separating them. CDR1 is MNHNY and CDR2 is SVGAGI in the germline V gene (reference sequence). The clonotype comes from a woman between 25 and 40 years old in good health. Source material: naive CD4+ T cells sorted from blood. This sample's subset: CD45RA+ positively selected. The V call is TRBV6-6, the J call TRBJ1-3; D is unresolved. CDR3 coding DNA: TGTGCCAGCAGTTACTTGGAAGCTGGAAACACCATATATTTT. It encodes CASSYLEAGNTIYF.